A selection of T cell receptor beta chains follows, all from one sample in a study of spatial heterogeneity in lung cancer. TCRdb redid the calling of the 5' RACE reads with MiXCR, one entry per CDR3 protein. The sample shows about 100,000 distinct CDR3 sequences, 4% to 4.5% of them seen only once. The sample was lung tumor tissue, taken at surgery. Source of these receptors: a male donor with early-stage non-small cell lung cancer. The CDR3 runs from the conserved cysteine through the conserved F or W. D genes are given only for firm matches. Not every row has a clone size; where given, it reads once, few, many or a size class.

TRBJ2-7,many,TRBV6-1,TRBD1,CASNDRGIAYEQYF,TGTGCCAGCAATGACAGGGGGATCGCCTACGAGCAGTACTTC
TRBJ2-7,few,TRBV28,.,CASSYLRGGGGYEQYF,TGTGCCAGCAGTTACCTTCGAGGAGGAGGGGGTTACGAGCAGTACTTC
TRBJ2-2,many,TRBV20-1,.,CSASPVLPPTGELFF,TGCAGTGCTTCTCCCGTCCTCCCTCCAACCGGGGAGCTGTTTTTT
TRBJ2-3,many,TRBV5-1,TRBD2,CASSIGLVGGTDTQYF,TGCGCCAGCAGCATAGGACTAGTCGGGGGCACAGATACGCAGTATTTT
TRBJ2-7,many,TRBV28,.,CASSLAPDSAYEQYF,TGTGCCAGCAGTTTAGCCCCCGACAGTGCCTACGAGCAGTACTTC
TRBJ1-1,few,TRBV28,.,CASIRWVHQNTEAFF,TGTGCCAGCATTCGATGGGTACACCAGAACACTGAAGCTTTCTTT
TRBJ2-5,few,TRBV12-3/TRBV12-4,TRBD2,CASSFVSGSETQYF,TGTGCCAGCAGTTTTGTCAGCGGGAGCGAGACCCAGTACTTC
TRBJ2-7,many,TRBV4-2,TRBD2,CASSQGLGGSSYEQYF,TGTGCCAGCAGCCAAGGTTTGGGCGGGAGCTCCTACGAGCAGTACTTC
TRBJ2-1,many,TRBV7-2,.,CASSLSRGLSYNEQFF,TGTGCCAGCAGCCTCTCTAGGGGTCTTTCCTACAATGAGCAGTTCTTC
TRBJ1-1,few,TRBV13,.,CASSLEAGHPTGAEAFF,TGTGCCAGCAGCTTAGAAGCGGGACACCCGACGGGGGCTGAAGCTTTCTTT
TRBJ1-1,many,TRBV5-1,.,CASSLEGSVGYTEAFF,TGCGCCAGCAGCTTGGAAGGTTCTGTCGGATACACTGAAGCTTTCTTT
TRBJ1-3,many,TRBV7-8,.,CASSLNTGGNTIYF,TGTGCCAGCAGCTTAAATACCGGGGGAAACACCATATATTTT
TRBJ2-1,.,TRBV3-1,.,CASSPSTSNEQFF,TGTGCCAGCAGCCCATCAACGTCAAATGAGCAGTTCTTC
TRBJ2-7,many,TRBV29-1,.,CSVEDAASSYEQYF,TGCAGCGTTGAAGATGCTGCTTCCTCCTACGAGCAGTACTTC
TRBJ2-3,few,TRBV11-2,TRBD2,CASSSGLAEQYF,TGTGCCAGCAGCTCGGGACTAGCGGAGCAGTATTTT
TRBJ2-2,many,TRBV4-2,.,CASGRDSQRNTGELFF,TGTGCCAGCGGGAGGGACAGCCAAAGGAACACCGGGGAGCTGTTTTTT
TRBJ1-5,few,TRBV2,.,CASSGYSNQPQHF,TGTGCCAGTTCGGGGTATAGCAATCAGCCCCAGCATTTT
TRBJ1-2,many,TRBV12-3/TRBV12-4,TRBD1,CASSRDRVYFGYTF,TGTGCCAGCAGCCGGGACAGGGTTTACTTCGGCTACACCTTC
TRBJ2-5,many,TRBV11-2,.,CASSLPTQGRLQETQYF,TGTGCCAGCAGCTTACCAACTCAGGGACGCCTTCAAGAGACCCAGTACTTC
TRBJ2-1,few,TRBV12-3/TRBV12-4,.,CASSSRLLSRNNEQFF,TGTGCCAGCAGCTCCCGTCTTTTGTCGCGGAACAATGAGCAGTTCTTC
TRBJ1-1,.,TRBV18,.,CASSSMGEGEAFF,TGTGCCAGCTCATCGATGGGGGAAGGCGAAGCTTTCTTT
TRBJ1-4,many,TRBV14,.,CASSLKNEKLFF,TGTGCCAGCAGCCTGAAGAATGAAAAACTGTTTTTT
TRBJ2-1,many,TRBV3-1,.,CASSQDVWGREQFF,TGTGCCAGCAGCCAAGATGTTTGGGGACGGGAGCAGTTCTTC
TRBJ2-2,many,TRBV12-3/TRBV12-4,.,CASTARLNTGELFF,TGTGCCAGCACCGCTCGCCTGAACACCGGGGAGCTGTTTTTT
TRBJ2-4,many,TRBV27,.,CASSLTGTNIQYF,TGTGCCAGCAGTTTAACCGGGACTAACATTCAGTACTTC
TRBJ2-5,few,TRBV5-4,TRBD2,CASSLAPSGQETQYF,TGTGCCAGCAGCCTTGCGCCTAGCGGCCAAGAGACCCAGTACTTC
TRBJ2-7,many,TRBV7-9,.,CASSLGVFGQYF,TGTGCCAGCAGCTTAGGTGTGTTCGGGCAGTACTTC